This T cell receptor beta chain was sequenced in a study of post-analysis software for immune sequencing data. Prepared libraries of TCR beta cDNA carried unique molecular identifiers. TCRdb reprocessed the PCR reads with MiXCR, giving one entry per CDR3 protein. The top ten hold around an eighth of the sample, which has approximately 400,000 distinct CDR3 sequences, approximately 38% seen once. Germline V gives CDR1 MNHEY, CDR2 SVGAGI. J gave up 4 bases and V 0 bases, and 10 bases lay outside the gene matches. The CDR3 is 17 amino acids. This clonotype came up a few times. What it binds is unknown. Study outcomes and limitations: In patients, four to six TRBV segments were more frequent than in controls, with TRBV5-6, TRBV5-1 and TRBV20-1 among them.

The chain employs TRBV6-5 and TRBJ2-3; 7 nucleotides match TRBD1. The sequence was collected from a girl between 10 and 17 years old with multiple sclerosis. Source material: blood. CDR3 in amino acids: CASSYSRLRGGADTQYF. Written as DNA, the CDR3 is TGTGCCAGCAGTTACTCGAGGTTAAGAGGGGGCGCAGATACGCAGTATTTT.